The clone carrying this T cell receptor beta chain was seen a single time. The target antigen is unknown. This record belongs to a study of T cell repertoires in ileal Crohn's disease. TCRdb's copy holds only in-frame clones and misses some; the assay was immunoSEQ multiplex PCR. The sample lists roughly 5,100 clones; approximately 78% were seen once. Eligibility required adulthood, ileal or ileocolonic Crohn's disease and indicated ileocolonic resection. Regarding the study as a whole: Clonality above 26.8% at surgery always came with endoscopic recurrence.

The germline V gene encodes CDR1 LNHDA and CDR2 SQIVND (reference sequence). V lost 6 bases and J lost 3; bases outside the gene matches: 19. CDR3 length equals 21 residues. This clonotype originated in an adult with Crohn's disease. The rearrangement links TRBV19 to TRBJ2-3, with 15 nucleotides matching TRBD2. Sample: ileal tissue. This CDR3 reads CASRDRGPGLAGGPGTDTQYF. DNA for the CDR3: TGTGCCAGTAGGGACAGGGGCCCCGGACTAGCGGGAGGGCCCGGGACAGATACGCAGTATTTT.